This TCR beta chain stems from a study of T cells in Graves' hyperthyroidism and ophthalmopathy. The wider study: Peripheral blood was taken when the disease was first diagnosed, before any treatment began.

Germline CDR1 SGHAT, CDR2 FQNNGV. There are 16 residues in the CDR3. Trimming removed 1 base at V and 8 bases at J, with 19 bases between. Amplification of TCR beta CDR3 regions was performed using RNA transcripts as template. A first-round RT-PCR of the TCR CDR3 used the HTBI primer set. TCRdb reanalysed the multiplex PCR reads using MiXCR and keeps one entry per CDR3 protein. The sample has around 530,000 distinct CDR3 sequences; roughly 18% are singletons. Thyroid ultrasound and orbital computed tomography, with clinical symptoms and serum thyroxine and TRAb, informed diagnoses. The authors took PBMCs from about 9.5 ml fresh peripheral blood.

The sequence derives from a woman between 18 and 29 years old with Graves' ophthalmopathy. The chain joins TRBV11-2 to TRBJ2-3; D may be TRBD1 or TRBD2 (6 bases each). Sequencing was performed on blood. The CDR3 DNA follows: TGTGCCAGCAGCTTAGGTTTATGGGGGGCGCCAGGTACGCAGTATTTT. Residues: CASSLGLWGAPGTQYF.